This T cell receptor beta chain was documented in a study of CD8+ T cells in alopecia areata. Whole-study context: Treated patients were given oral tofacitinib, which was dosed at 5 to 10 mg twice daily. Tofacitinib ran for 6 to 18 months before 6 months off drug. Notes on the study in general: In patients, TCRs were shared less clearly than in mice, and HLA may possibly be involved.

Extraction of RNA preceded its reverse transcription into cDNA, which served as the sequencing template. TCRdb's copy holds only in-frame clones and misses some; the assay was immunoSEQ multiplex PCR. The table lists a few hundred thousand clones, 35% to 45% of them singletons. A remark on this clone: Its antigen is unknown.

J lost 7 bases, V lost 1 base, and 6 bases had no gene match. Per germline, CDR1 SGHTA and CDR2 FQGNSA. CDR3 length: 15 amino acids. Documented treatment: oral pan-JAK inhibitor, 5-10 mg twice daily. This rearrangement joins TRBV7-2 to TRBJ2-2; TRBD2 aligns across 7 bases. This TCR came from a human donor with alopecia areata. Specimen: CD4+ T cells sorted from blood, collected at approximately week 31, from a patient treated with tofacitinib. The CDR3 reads CASSLGGRAGGELFF. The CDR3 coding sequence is TGTGCCAGCAGCTTAGGAGGGAGGGCCGGCGGGGAGCTGTTTTTT.